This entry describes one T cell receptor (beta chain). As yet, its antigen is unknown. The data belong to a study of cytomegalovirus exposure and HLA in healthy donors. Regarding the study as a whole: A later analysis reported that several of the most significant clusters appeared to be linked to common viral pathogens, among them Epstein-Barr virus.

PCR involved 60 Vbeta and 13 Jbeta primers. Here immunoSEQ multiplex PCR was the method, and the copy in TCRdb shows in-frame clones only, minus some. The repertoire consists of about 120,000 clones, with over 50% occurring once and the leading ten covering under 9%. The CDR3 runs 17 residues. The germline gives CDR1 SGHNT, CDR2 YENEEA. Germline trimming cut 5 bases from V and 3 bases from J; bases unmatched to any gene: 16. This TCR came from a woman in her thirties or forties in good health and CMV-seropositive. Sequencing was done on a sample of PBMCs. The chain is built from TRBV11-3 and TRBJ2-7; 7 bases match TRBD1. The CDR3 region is CASSRPARDRAIYEQYF. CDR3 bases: TGTGCCAGCAGCCGGCCGGCCCGGGACAGAGCGATCTACGAGCAGTACTTC.